This note documents a single T cell receptor (beta chain) sequence. V was cut by 2 bases and J by 4 bases, with 20 bases left in between. The CDR3 totals 16 residues. In germline, CDR1 is GTSNPN, CDR2 SVGIG (reference sequence). This sample was taken from a study of blood T cell repertoires in COVID-19. The repertoire was sequenced with immunoSEQ multiplex PCR; TCRdb's copy has only in-frame clones and lacks some. This sample has tens of thousands of clones, with 85% to 90% found just once. The sequenced sample consisted of peripheral blood. The chain links TRBV30 to TRBJ1-2, with D possibly matching TRBD1 (6 bases). This receptor was identified in a woman aged 80 or over with active COVID-19. CDR3 protein: CAWSPYSGVSGYGYTF. The CDR3 DNA follows: TGTGCCTGGAGTCCCTATTCAGGGGTATCAGGCTATGGCTACACCTTC.